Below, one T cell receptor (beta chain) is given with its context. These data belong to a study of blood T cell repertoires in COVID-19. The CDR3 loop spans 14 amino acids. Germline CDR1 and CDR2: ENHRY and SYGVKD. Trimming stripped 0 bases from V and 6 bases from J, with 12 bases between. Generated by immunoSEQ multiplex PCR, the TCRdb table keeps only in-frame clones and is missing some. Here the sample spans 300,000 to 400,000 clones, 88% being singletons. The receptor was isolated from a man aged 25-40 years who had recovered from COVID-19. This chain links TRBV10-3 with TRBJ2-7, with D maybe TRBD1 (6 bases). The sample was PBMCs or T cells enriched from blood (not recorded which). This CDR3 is CAISESTQGGEQYF. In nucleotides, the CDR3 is TGTGCCATCAGTGAGTCGACTCAAGGGGGCGAGCAGTACTTC.